A single sample gave rise to the 5 T cell receptor beta chains below, sequenced in a study of technical replicates of blood from a few donors (dated by TCRdb to 2017 to 2019). Library creation used the immunoSEQ multiplex PCR assay. Entries here come from immuneACCESS through TCRdb and include only in-frame sequences with V and J called. Some clones fail to appear in such tables; in the studies checked, an unresolved V gene covers under half of the shortfall, and the cause of the remainder is unknown. Within this sample are 90,000 to 100,000 clones, with about 94% of them counted one time only. The top ten clonotypes cover approximately 0.22% of the sample. The sequenced sample consisted of T cells isolated from PBMCs. All receptors come from a human donor in good health.

CDR3: CASSSIQGGGGQFF. In DNA, the CDR3 is TGTGCCAGCAGCTCAATACAGGGGGGAGGTGGGCAGTTCTTC. The rearrangement links TRBV5-6 to TRBJ2-1, with TRBD1 identical over 8 bases. V was clipped by 3 bases and J by 12 bases; unmatched bases: 11. Germline V gene data show CDR1 as SGHDT and CDR2 as YYEEEE. CDR3 length equals 14 residues.

The V and J genes are TRBV15 and TRBJ2-7; 7 bases are a match to TRBD2. The CDR3 loop spans 15 amino acids. Germline assignment: CDR1 LNHNV and CDR2 YYDKDF (reference sequence). The ends lost 2 bases at V and 3 bases at J; junction bases unmatched: 7. The CDR3 coding sequence is TGTGCCACCAGCAGATCTAGCGGAGTTAACTACGAGCAGTACTTC. Protein product: CATSRSSGVNYEQYF.

This chain links TRBV30 with TRBJ1-2; D gene uncertain. The germline V and J ends were trimmed by 2 bases and 2 bases, with 9 bases remaining between them. The CDR3 runs to 13 residues. CDR1 GTSNPN and CDR2 SVGIG come from the germline V gene (reference sequence). In DNA form, the CDR3 reads TGTGCCTGGAGTCCTCAAGAGAACTATGGCTACACCTTC. Translation gives CAWSPQENYGYTF.

The V and J genes are TRBV5-1 and TRBJ2-2; TRBD2 matches 10 bases. The germline V gene has CDR1 SGHRS and CDR2 YFSETQ. The CDR3 is 16 amino acids. V lost 3 bases, J lost 5 bases, and 7 bases stayed unmatched. CDR3 bases: TGCGCCAGCAGCTATCTAGCGGGAGTTGGTACCGGGGAGCTGTTTTTT. This codes for CASSYLAGVGTGELFF. The full variable domain, its missing parts supplied by reference TRBV5-1 and TRBJ2-2, is KAGVTQTPRYLIKTRGQQVTLSCSPISGHRSVSWYQQTPGQGLQFLFEYFSETQRNKGNFPGRFSGRQFSNSRSEMNVSTLELGDSALYLCASSYLAGVGTGELFFGEGSRLTVL.

V usage is TRBV30 and J usage is TRBJ2-7; D remains unclear. In germline, CDR1 is GTSNPN, CDR2 SVGIG (reference sequence). V was shortened by 4 bases and J by 1 base, with 14 bases between the two germline ends. The CDR3 consists of 14 residues. The CDR3 region is CAWTKGSLSYEQYF. CDR3 coding DNA: TGTGCCTGGACTAAAGGTAGCTTGTCCTACGAGCAGTACTTC.